The clone carrying this T cell receptor beta chain has just a few counts. The antigen remains unidentified. The data were obtained in a study of identical twins. Whole-study results and caveats: Invariant MAIT and iNKT cells may have partly biased zero-insertion analyses. For out-of-frame alpha sequences shared by twins, low generation probability was in excess. Twins' excess sharing was less marked for out-of-frame beta sequences.

Carrying unique molecular identifiers, the cDNA also gained a universal primer site through template switching. TCRdb called the 5' RACE reads again in MiXCR, with one record for every CDR3 protein. The table lists a few hundred thousand distinct CDR3 sequences, 10% of them singletons. CDR3 size: 16 residues. CDR1 and CDR2 from the germline V gene are MNHEY and SMNVEV (reference sequence). Germline trimming cut 4 bases from V and 0 bases from J; bases unmatched to any gene: 2. This receptor was taken from a man aged 50 to 59 in good health. Sequenced sample: memory T cells sorted from blood. The chain combines TRBV27 with TRBJ2-2, with 10 bases lining up with TRBD1. The chain's CDR3 is CASSSTGGANTGELFF. The CDR3 region has the DNA TGTGCCAGCAGTTCGACAGGGGGCGCGAACACCGGGGAGCTGTTTTTT.